Here is one T cell receptor (beta chain) with its context. What it binds is unknown. The data belong to a study of T cells expressing NK-cell markers. The cDNA for TCR beta came from 5'RACE template switching with UMIs. From its re-call of the 5' RACE reads, TCRdb lists each CDR3 protein once, without DNA. This sample's table reports a few hundred thousand distinct CDR3 sequences. General observations from the study: The CD3+CD56-NKG2C+ fraction was also led by these clonotypes in a few donors.

CDR1 MNHNS and CDR2 SASEGT come from the germline V gene. The CDR3 runs to 15 residues. Sample: blood T cells: a sorted CD56 or NKG2C T cell subset, CD4+ or CD8+ T cells, or bulk PBMC T cells (not recorded which). V usage is TRBV6-1 and J usage is TRBJ2-4; as DNA is missing, the TRBD1 call by TCRdb cannot be tested. The TCR sequence derives from a man aged 18-69 years in good health. This CDR3 reads CASQGGRGAKNIQYF.